The 20 T cell receptor beta chains given below trace back to one sample, sequenced in a study of blood T cell repertoires in COVID-19. This table comes from immunoSEQ multiplex PCR, and its TCRdb copy is limited to in-frame clones, with some not included. The profile covers 140,000 or so clones, with approximately 80% appearing a single time and 16% taken by the ten largest. Sequencing was performed on peripheral blood. Receptors were obtained from a man aged 50-60 years with acute or convalescent COVID-19.

The CDR3 DNA sequence: TGTGCCAGCAGTGACCCCAGGGGGCGCATCTATGGCTACACCTTC. It yields the protein CASSDPRGRIYGYTF. This chain uses TRBV6-1 with TRBJ1-2; 8 bases match TRBD1. V was clipped by 3 bases and J by 4 bases; unmatched bases: 7. Germline assignment: CDR1 MNHNS and CDR2 SASEGT. CDR3 length equals 15 residues.

This clone has a single count. This sequence joins TRBV29-1 and TRBJ2-1; 9 bases line up with TRBD2. The V gene end was trimmed by 8 bases and the J gene end by 6 bases; junction bases not matched to a gene: 20. Looked up from germline, CDR1 is SQVTM and CDR2 is ANQGSEA. The CDR3 is made up of 17 amino acids. The CDR3 sequence: CSPEAPPRGGVINEQFF. The CDR3 nucleotides read TGCAGCCCCGAAGCCCCCCCGCGGGGGGGCGTAATCAATGAGCAGTTCTTC.

This clone was seen at least ten times. The rearrangement links TRBV28 to TRBJ2-7, with 8 bases matching TRBD1. CDR3 length: 14 residues. Germline lookup yields CDR1 MDHEN and CDR2 SYDVKM. With 2 bases clipped from V and 7 bases from J, the junction kept 7 bases outside the gene matches. The DNA of the CDR3 is TGTGCCAGCAGTTTAAACGGACAGGGTAGGGAGCAGTACGTC. Amino acid sequence: CASSLNGQGREQYV.

This clone has only one observation. The chain employs TRBV7-9 and TRBJ1-1; D is possibly TRBD1 (5 bases). The CDR3 spans 16 residues. Looked up from germline, CDR1 is SEHNR and CDR2 is FQNEAQ (reference sequence). Trimming shortened V by 2 bases and J by 3 bases, and 16 bases separated the two germline ends. CDR3 DNA sequence: TGTGCCAGCAGCTTATCATTTGGGGGGGTGCACACTGAAGCTTTCTTT. It encodes CASSLSFGGVHTEAFF.

The rearrangement joins TRBV12-3 or TRBV12-4 to TRBJ1-4; D is perhaps TRBD1 (6 bases). The V gene lost 5 bases and the J gene lost 12 bases, with 16 bases spanning the gap. This CDR3 spans 13 amino acids. CDR3 amino acids: CASSPIVGGQLFF. The CDR3, as DNA: TGTGCCAGCAGTCCGATTGTGGGGGGGCAACTGTTTTTT.

The chain is built from TRBV6-6 and TRBJ2-7; TRBD2 is a possible D gene (5 bases). Germline V lookup: CDR1 MNHNY, CDR2 SVGAGI (reference sequence). Trimming left V 5 bases short and J 4 bases short, with 9 bases between. The CDR3 sequence is 12 residues long. The CDR3 sequence: CASSEEEYEQYV. In nucleotides, the CDR3 is TGTGCCAGCAGTGAGGAGGAATACGAGCAGTACGTC.

The CDR3 nucleotides read TGTGCCTGGAGTTATGGGCCAAGAAAACTGGGAAACACCATATATTTT. Its translation: CAWSYGPRKLGNTIYF. The V and J genes are TRBV30 and TRBJ1-3; no reliable D call. Germline CDR1 reads GTSNPN; CDR2 reads SVGIG (reference sequence). The CDR3 has 16 residues. V lost 2 bases and J 4 bases, leaving 18 bases between the germline ends.

This chain links TRBV3-1 (or the pseudogene TRBV3-2) with TRBJ1-1; no reliable D call. The CDR3 is made up of 13 amino acids. Trimming stripped 5 bases from V and 3 bases from J, with 10 bases between. Germline CDR1 is LGHDT and CDR2 is YNNKEL (reference sequence). The CDR3 nucleotides are TGTGCCAGCAGCTCTCTCTTAGACACTGAAGCTTTCTTT. Translating gives CASSSLLDTEAFF.

The chain couples TRBV30 to TRBJ1-1; 10 bases are a match to TRBD1. The germline gives CDR1 GTSNPN, CDR2 SVGIG (reference sequence). The CDR3 length is 16 residues. The V and J ends lost 0 bases and 5 bases, in that order; junction bases with no gene match: 9. Here the CDR3 reads CAWSVIRGTGATEAFF. For the CDR3, the DNA is TGTGCCTGGAGTGTGATCCGAGGGACAGGGGCGACTGAAGCTTTCTTT.

This clone appeared a few times. The sample contains more than one DNA sequence encoding this CDR3. The rearrangement uses TRBV5-1 and TRBJ2-1, with TRBD2 matching over 8 bases. The CDR3 runs to 15 residues. The germline V gene has CDR1 SGHRS and CDR2 YFSETQ. After removal of 2 bases from V and 4 bases from J, the junction contained 5 bases not matched to a gene. CDR3 bases: TGCGCCAGCAGCTTAAGTAGCGGGGCTTACAATGAGCAGTTCTTC. Protein: CASSLSSGAYNEQFF.

The chain is built from TRBV30 and TRBJ1-1; tentative D call: TRBD1 (6 bases). The V gene's germline CDR1 is GTSNPN and CDR2 SVGIG (reference sequence). V dropped 4 bases and J dropped 1 base, with 19 bases sitting between them. This CDR3 contains 16 residues. CDR3 coding DNA: TGTGCCTGGACAGGACAGACTCGCAAAGCGAACACTGAAGCTTTCTTT. Translation: CAWTGQTRKANTEAFF.

J is TRBJ1-2 and V is TRBV5-1; D unresolved. The CDR3 covers 17 residues. The ends were cut back, 4 bases at V and 2 bases at J, with 21 bases in the middle. The V gene's germline CDR1 is SGHRS and CDR2 YFSETQ. The CDR3 is CASSPGSSRLRNYGYTF. CDR3 DNA: TGCGCCAGCAGCCCGGGGTCCTCAAGACTTAGAAACTATGGCTACACCTTC.

On this clone itself: Other DNA variants within this sample encode the same CDR3. The chain carries TRBV4-1 and TRBJ1-1; D not certain. This CDR3 is built from 14 residues. V gave up 0 bases and J gave up 2 bases, with 7 bases separating them. From germline, CDR1 is MGHRA and CDR2 YSYEKL. The CDR3 region is CASSQDSPNTEAFF. The CDR3 nucleotides are TGCGCCAGCAGCCAAGATTCCCCAAACACTGAAGCTTTCTTT.

V usage is TRBV5-8 and J usage is TRBJ1-2; D perhaps matches TRBD1 (5 bases). Germline assignment: CDR1 SGHTS and CDR2 YDEGEE. The germline V and J ends were trimmed by 3 bases and 4 bases, with 10 bases remaining between them. The CDR3 totals 13 residues. As DNA, the CDR3 is TGTGCCAGCAGCTCCGACAGTTTCTATGGCTACACCTTC. This gives the protein CASSSDSFYGYTF.

This sequence joins TRBV29-1 and TRBJ1-2; 9 nucleotides match TRBD1. Germline V gene data show CDR1 as SQVTM and CDR2 as ANQGSEA. V shed 4 bases, J shed 4 bases, and the junction held 4 bases outside the gene matches. This CDR3 contains 13 residues. In nucleotides, the CDR3 is TGCAGCGTTGGGACAGGGGCTGCCTATGGCTACACCTTC. Translation gives CSVGTGAAYGYTF. The whole variable domain, filled in from reference TRBV29-1 and TRBJ1-2, reads SAVISQKPSRDICQRGTSLTIQCQVDSQVTMMFWYRQQPGQSLTLIATANQGSEATYESGFVIDKFPISRPNLTFSTLTVSNMSPEDSSIYLCSVGTGAAYGYTFGSGTRLTVV.

This rearrangement joins TRBV14 to TRBJ1-1; D may be TRBD1 (5 bases). The germline V and J ends were trimmed by 6 bases and 7 bases, with 15 bases remaining between them. The CDR3 length is 13 residues. The germline CDR1 and CDR2 sequences are SGHDN and FVKESK. The CDR3 bases are TGTGCCAGCAGTCGAGTGCCTCAGGGTGAAGCTTTCTTT. Amino acid sequence: CASSRVPQGEAFF.

The chain employs TRBV27 and TRBJ1-5, with D unresolved. CDR3 size: 17 residues. Germline CDR1 and CDR2: MNHEY and SMNVEV (reference sequence). V dropped 6 bases and J dropped 0 bases, with 18 bases sitting between them. CDR3 DNA: TGTGCCAGCAGACCTAACTCAGGTCCGTATAGCAATCAGCCCCAGCATTTT. It yields the protein CASRPNSGPYSNQPQHF.

The table lists this clone with a count of one. The V call is TRBV3-1 (or the pseudogene TRBV3-2), the J call TRBJ2-3; D is perhaps TRBD2 (5 bases). V lost 1 base, J lost 0 bases, and 11 bases lay in between. Germline V lookup: CDR1 LGHDT, CDR2 YNNKEL (reference sequence). The CDR3 totals 16 residues. CDR3 amino acids: CASSQGEFASTDTQYF. CDR3 in DNA: TGTGCCAGCAGCCAAGGGGAGTTCGCTAGCACAGATACGCAGTATTTT.

With respect to this clone: Additional DNA sequences in this sample encode the identical CDR3. The CDR3 DNA follows: TGTGCCACCAGCAGAGATTCAGGAGGGGGAAACACCATATATTTT. Translated: CATSRDSGGGNTIYF. V gene TRBV15 combines with J gene TRBJ1-3, with D unclear. The CDR3 extends over 15 amino acids. Germline CDR1 reads LNHNV; CDR2 reads YYDKDF (reference sequence). Deletions cut 0 bases from V and 4 bases from J, with 10 bases between.

The chain is built from TRBV7-6 and TRBJ1-3, with D possibly TRBD1 on 5 matching bases. The CDR3 runs 17 residues. The germline V gene has CDR1 SGHVS and CDR2 FNYEAQ. V gave up 1 base and J gave up 1 base, with 14 bases separating them. For the CDR3, the DNA is TGTGCCAGCAGCTTAGGCGGTGGGGCAGGGTCTGGAAACACCATATATTTT. Translating gives CASSLGGGAGSGNTIYF.